These 13 T cell receptor beta chains share one sample of origin, sequenced in a study of cytomegalovirus exposure and HLA in healthy donors. The PCR made use of 60 Vbeta and 13 Jbeta primers. TCRdb's copy holds only in-frame clones and misses some; the assay was immunoSEQ multiplex PCR. The sample records over 95,000 clones, 60% to 80% being singletons. Specimen: PBMCs. These receptor sequences come from a female donor in good health and CMV-seronegative.

The chain uses TRBV6-5 and TRBJ2-7; 8 nucleotides agree with TRBD2. The CDR3 contains 15 residues. The V gene's germline CDR1 is MNHEY and CDR2 SVGAGI. Trimming cost V 2 bases and J 4 bases; bases outside gene matches: 7. The DNA of the CDR3 is TGTGCCAGCAGTTACGGCGGGACTAGTTGGTACGAGCAGTACTTC. It translates to CASSYGGTSWYEQYF.

The chain carries TRBV29-1 and TRBJ2-7, with D possibly TRBD1 on 6 matching bases. Germline lookup yields CDR1 SQVTM and CDR2 ANQGSEA. CDR3 length equals 13 residues. Between the trimmed V and J ends, which lost 6 bases and 5 bases, there was a span of 17 bases. In DNA form, the CDR3 reads TGCAGCGTGGACACAGGGATTCTCGACGAGCAGTACTTC. Translated: CSVDTGILDEQYF.

This clone came up once. The junction departs from germline at one end; a sequencing error may be responsible. The chain couples TRBV6-5 to TRBJ2-6, with a possible D match to TRBD1 (6 bases). The CDR3 sequence is 13 residues long. CDR1 and CDR2 (germline): MNHEY, SVGAGI. The chain's CDR3 is CASRGTGKLGEIF. CDR3 nucleotides: TGTGCCAGCAGGGGAACAGGGAAGTTAGGAGAAATATTC.

The chain has TRBV30 and TRBJ2-7; D gene uncertain. Trimming cost V 7 bases and J 0 bases, with 10 bases left between them. Germline CDR1 reads GTSNPN; CDR2 reads SVGIG (reference sequence). This CDR3 has 12 residues. CDR3 nucleotides: TGTGCCTTAACCTATAGCTCCTACGAGCAGTACTTC. Translated: CALTYSSYEQYF.

The J gene is TRBJ2-5, the V gene TRBV5-6, with TRBD1 matching over 9 bases. V lost 7 bases and J lost 1; bases outside the gene matches: 5. Germline assignment: CDR1 SGHDT and CDR2 YYEEEE. The CDR3 runs to 14 residues. The chain's CDR3 is CASLRTGVQETQYF. CDR3 DNA sequence: TGTGCCAGCTTGCGGACAGGGGTCCAAGAGACCCAGTACTTC.

The gene calls are TRBV2 and TRBJ1-2, with 9 nucleotides matching TRBD1. J gave up 6 bases and V 7 bases, and 9 bases lay outside the gene matches. Germline V CDR1 and CDR2: SNHLY, FYNNEI. The CDR3 runs 14 residues. CDR3 in DNA: TGTGCCAGCATGGCATTAGGACAGGGGAATGGCTACACCTTC. It is translated as CASMALGQGNGYTF.

Concerning this clone itself: At the DNA level, this CDR3 is encoded by other sequences in the same sample as well. The J gene is TRBJ1-5, the V gene TRBV28, with D unclear. CDR1 is MDHEN, CDR2 SYDVKM, per germline. The CDR3 consists of 13 residues. V was clipped by 3 bases and J by 4 bases, with 7 bases between them. CDR3 loop: CASSLTGNQPQHF. The CDR3 region has the DNA TGTGCCAGCAGTTTGACGGGAAATCAGCCCCAGCATTTT.

Only a few counts were recorded for this clone. The chain couples TRBV5-4 to TRBJ2-2; 8 bases line up with TRBD1. The trim removed 4 bases at V and 4 bases at J, leaving 9 bases unmatched. Germline lookup yields CDR1 SGHNT and CDR2 YYREEE (reference sequence). The CDR3 length is 16 residues. CDR3 in amino acids: CASSPGTGGSTGELFF. CDR3 bases: TGTGCCAGCAGCCCGGGGACAGGAGGAAGCACCGGGGAGCTGTTTTTT.

The chain couples TRBV6-5 to TRBJ1-1, with 10 bases fitting TRBD1. V lost 7 bases and J lost 4; bases outside the gene matches: 3. The CDR3 extends over 13 amino acids. Per germline, CDR1 MNHEY and CDR2 SVGAGI. This chain's CDR3 is CASTRTGGTEAFF. The CDR3 DNA reads as TGTGCCAGCACCAGGACAGGGGGCACTGAAGCTTTCTTT.

This clone was seen only a few times. The V and J genes are TRBV5-1 and TRBJ1-2, with 9 bases identical to TRBD1. V lost 2 bases to trimming and J lost 8 bases; unmatched junction nucleotides: 13. CDR3 length: 16 amino acids. Germline V gives CDR1 SGHRS, CDR2 YFSETQ. The CDR3 loop reads CASSLERGQGTGGYTF. CDR3 sequence (DNA): TGCGCCAGCAGCTTAGAGAGGGGACAGGGAACGGGCGGCTACACCTTC.

V is TRBV11-2 and J is TRBJ2-1; D call uncertain. The CDR3 runs to 15 residues. Germline CDR1 and CDR2: SGHAT and FQNNGV. Trimming removed 5 bases from V and 0 bases from J, with 11 bases in between. The CDR3 DNA sequence: TGTGCCAGCAGCAGATTGGGCACCTCCTACAATGAGCAGTTCTTC. Amino acids: CASSRLGTSYNEQFF.

The rearrangement uses TRBV9 and TRBJ1-4; 8 bases match TRBD1. The CDR3 totals 14 residues. Trimming took 2 bases from V and 6 from J; bases not matched to a gene: 3. The V gene's germline CDR1 is SGDLS and CDR2 YYNGEE. For the CDR3, the DNA is TGTGCCAGCAGCGTCGGACAGGGAGATGAAAAACTGTTTTTT. Translated, it gives CASSVGQGDEKLFF.

The chain carries TRBV6-5 and TRBJ1-5; TRBD1 matches 7 bases. CDR1 is MNHEY, CDR2 SVGAGI, per germline. The CDR3 contains 12 residues. After removal of 6 bases from V and 6 bases from J, the junction contained 2 bases not matched to a gene. DNA of the CDR3: TGTGCCAGCAGACAGGGGCTTCAGCCCCAGCATTTT. The encoded protein is CASRQGLQPQHF.